These T cell receptor beta chains were read from a single sample in a study of blood T cells in healthy people across ages. TCRdb processed the 5' RACE reads anew with MiXCR; each CDR3 protein has one entry. The sample shows roughly 800,000 distinct CDR3 sequences, roughly 50% of them seen only once. The sequenced sample consisted of blood. Every receptor here comes from a man aged 30-40 years in good health. Each CDR3 is given with its conserved first and last residue. Each record gives: J gene, V gene, CDR3 length, clone size, D gene, CDR3 DNA, CDR3 protein. D genes are given only for firm matches. A row's size may be missing; if present it is once, few, many or a size class.

>TRBJ2-7|TRBV9|12|few|.
TGTGCCAGCAGTTTCGACTCCTACGGGCAGTACTTC
CASSFDSYGQYF
>TRBJ2-4|TRBV20-1|14|.|TRBD2
TGCAGTGCCATGCGGAGCGGGGAAAAAAACATTCAGTACTTC
CSAMRSGEKNIQYF
>TRBJ1-2|TRBV20-1|14|.|.
TGCAGTGCTAGAGATCTCAAAGAAAACTATGGCTACACCTTC
CSARDLKENYGYTF
>TRBJ2-4|TRBV4-3|15|.|.
TGCGCCAGCAGCCCCCCGGAGGAAGGAGAAAACATTCAGTACTTC
CASSPPEEGENIQYF
>TRBJ2-3|TRBV4-1|17|.|TRBD2
TGCGCCAGCAGCCAAGAGGCGGGCGGGGGATCCACAGATACGCAGTATTTT
CASSQEAGGGSTDTQYF
>TRBJ1-6|TRBV9|15|.|.
TGTGCCAGCAGCCCTTGGGCGGATATGAATTCACCCCTCCACTTT
CASSPWADMNSPLHF
>TRBJ2-7|TRBV5-1|13|.|.
TGCGCCAGCAAAAGGGACGGAACCTACGAGCAGTACTTC
CASKRDGTYEQYF
>TRBJ2-2|TRBV4-2|14|.|.
TGTGCCAGCAGCCAAGATATCGACACCGGGGAGCTGTTTTTT
CASSQDIDTGELFF
>TRBJ2-7|TRBV29-1|13|few|.
TGCAGCGTCCCTGGGGGGGCCCGTAGGGCCCAGTACTTC
CSVPGGARRAQYF
>TRBJ2-1|TRBV4-3|15|.|TRBD1
TGCGCCAGCAGTCGAACTTTGACAGGGTACAATGAGCAGTTCTTC
CASSRTLTGYNEQFF
>TRBJ2-7|TRBV7-7|14|.|.
TGTGCTAGCAGCCAAATGCTGGGTCAGCACGAGCAGTACTTC
CASSQMLGQHEQYF
>TRBJ1-6|TRBV11-2|13|few|TRBD1
TGTGCCAGCAGTTTGGACAGGGATTCACCCCTCCACTTT
CASSLDRDSPLHF
>TRBJ2-5|TRBV7-3|16|few|TRBD2
TGTGCCAGCAGCTTAGCACCAACTAGCGGCGTGGAGACCCAGTACTTC
CASSLAPTSGVETQYF
>TRBJ2-5|TRBV6-5|15|.|TRBD1
TGTGCCAGCAGCCAGCGACAGGGCGGGCAAGAGACCCAGTACTTC
CASSQRQGGQETQYF
>TRBJ2-1|TRBV7-2|13|.|.
TGTGCCAGCAGCGTAGGGGGTAGCAATGAGCAGTTCTTC
CASSVGGSNEQFF
>TRBJ2-1|TRBV7-2|15|.|.
TGTGCCAGCAGCTCCTCTATCAGCTCCTACAATGAGCAGTTCTTC
CASSSSISSYNEQFF
>TRBJ2-7|TRBV7-2|15|.|TRBD2
TGTGCCAGCAGCCCAGCTAGCGGGTCCCGCTACGAGCAGTACTTC
CASSPASGSRYEQYF
>TRBJ1-2|TRBV12-3/TRBV12-4|13|.|.
TGTGCCAGCAGTGTGAGGGGAATCTATGGCTACACCTTC
CASSVRGIYGYTF
>TRBJ2-5|TRBV27|16|.|.
TGTGCCAGCAGTTTATCTCCCTTCCCCAACCAAGAGACCCAGTACTTC
CASSLSPFPNQETQYF
>TRBJ2-5|TRBV6-5|12|few|.
TGTGCCAGCAGGTTCGAGACAGGGACCCAGTACTTC
CASRFETGTQYF
>TRBJ2-4|TRBV20-1|13|few|TRBD2
TGCAGTGCTCAGACGGGGGGAGAAAACATTCAGTACTTC
CSAQTGGENIQYF
>TRBJ1-2|TRBV27|13|.|.
TGTGCCAGCAGGGCAACAGGCTACTGTGGCTACACCTTC
CASRATGYCGYTF
>TRBJ2-1|TRBV13|14|few|.
TGTGCCAGCAGCCGTGGTGGGGGTGTGGATGAGCAGTTCTTC
CASSRGGGVDEQFF
>TRBJ1-2|TRBV7-9|13|.|.
TGTGCCAGCAGCGAGAGTGGCCGGTCCGGCTACACCTTC
CASSESGRSGYTF
>TRBJ2-3|TRBV20-1|15|.|.
TGCAGTGCTAGAATGATAGTGTATAGCACAGATACGCAGTATTTT
CSARMIVYSTDTQYF
>TRBJ2-4|TRBV29-1|12|few|.
TGCAGCGTTGTAGGGCTGGGGGACATTCAGTACTTC
CSVVGLGDIQYF
>TRBJ2-1|TRBV7-2|18|few|TRBD2
TGTGCCAGCAGCTTACTTTGGGCGGGGGGGCTAACGGACAATGAGCAGTTCTTC
CASSLLWAGGLTDNEQFF
>TRBJ1-5|TRBV20-1|15|.|TRBD1
TGCAGTGCTAGAGATCAGGGGACAGGGTTACAGCCCCAGCATTTT
CSARDQGTGLQPQHF
>TRBJ2-3|TRBV7-2|16|.|.
TGTGCCAGCAGCACCAGACGTGGTCCGGGCACAGATACGCAGTATTTT
CASSTRRGPGTDTQYF
>TRBJ2-5|TRBV5-1|13|.|.
TGCGCCAGCAGCTTGATCACTAGCGAGACCCAGTACTTC
CASSLITSETQYF
>TRBJ1-2|TRBV6-5|12|.|.
TGTGCCAGCAGCGGGATCTCTTATGGCTACACCTTC
CASSGISYGYTF
>TRBJ2-7|TRBV5-1|14|.|TRBD2
TGCGCCAGCAGCGCGACCGGGACTACCTACGAGCAGTACTTC
CASSATGTTYEQYF
>TRBJ2-4|TRBV7-9|16|.|.
TGTGCCAGCAGCTTCTTTCTTCCCGGGACGCCAGGGGAGCAGTACTTC
CASSFFLPGTPGEQYF
>TRBJ2-1|TRBV4-1|15|once|TRBD2
TGCGCCAGCAGCCAGCAAGCGGGAGGAAGATTTGAGCAGTTCTTC
CASSQQAGGRFEQFF
>TRBJ1-1|TRBV28|15|.|TRBD1
TGTGCCAGCAATTCTATCGGGACAGGGTGGACTGAAGCTTTCTTT
CASNSIGTGWTEAFF
>TRBJ2-7|TRBV20-1|14|few|.
TGCAGTGCTAGAAGGGGTATTAGCTCCTACGAGCAGTACTTC
CSARRGISSYEQYF
>TRBJ2-1|TRBV7-2|17|few|TRBD2
TGTGCCAGCAGCTTAATATTCGGGACTAGCGGAAACAATGAGCAGTTCTTC
CASSLIFGTSGNNEQFF
>TRBJ1-5|TRBV10-3|13|few|TRBD1
TGTGCCAACCCAGGGGGATGGAATCAGCCCCAGCATTTT
CANPGGWNQPQHF
>TRBJ2-2|TRBV7-8|12|.|.
TGTGCCAGCGGGGGAAACACCGGGGAGCTGTTTTTT
CASGGNTGELFF
>TRBJ2-5|TRBV11-3|13|.|.
TGTGCCAGCAGCCCTCACGGCCGAGAGACCCAGTACTTC
CASSPHGRETQYF